This T cell receptor beta chain is drawn from a study of cytomegalovirus exposure and HLA in healthy donors. Broader study findings: Cytomegalovirus status was reportedly diagnosed by the classifier with high sensitivity and specificity. The likely origin of a cluster of highly shared sequence variants was a sequencing artifact.

About this clone: Its specificity is not known.

The PCR employed 60 Vbeta primers together with 13 Jbeta primers. The method was immunoSEQ multiplex PCR; TCRdb's version includes in-frame clones alone and lacks a portion of them. The sample lists around 200,000 clones; roughly four fifths were seen once. From germline, CDR1 is SGDLS and CDR2 YYNGEE. The J segment lost 0 bases and the V segment lost 3 bases, leaving 2 bases of the junction unmatched. The CDR3 consists of 16 residues. The sample consisted of PBMCs. This TCR derives from a man aged 50-60 years in good health and CMV-seronegative. V is TRBV9 and J is TRBJ1-6; TRBD1 agrees at 8 bases. CDR3 DNA: TGTGCCAGCAGCGGAGGACAGGGCTCCTATAATTCACCCCTCCACTTT. Protein product: CASSGGQGSYNSPLHF.